The subject of this entry is one T cell receptor (beta chain). The antigen remains unidentified. One end of the junction varies from germline; a read error may be responsible. The sample is drawn from a study of vaccination and CD4 T cells after COVID-19. Treatment here: roughly 10-day PBMC culture with coronavirus spike peptide pools or control peptides (ViraFEST assay). Positive tests by PCR, dated March to December 2020, predated US Alpha, Beta and Delta variants. Study-wide points: It was found that, in convalescent patients, 304 of 307 vaccine-specific clones were spike mono-reactive.

The Oncomine TCR Beta short-read assay generated sequence data from the DNA of cultured CD4+ T cells. One entry per CDR3 protein, called by TCRdb with MiXCR from the PCR reads. The profile shows about 6,600 distinct CDR3 sequences, 45% of them singletons. The CDR3 is 14 amino acids. Germline CDR1 and CDR2: ENHRY and SYGVKD. The source of this sequence is a human donor who had recovered from COVID-19. Sequencing was carried out using CD4+ T cells from blood, cultured in vitro. The gene calls are TRBV10-3 and TRBJ1-2; 9 bases line up with TRBD1. In DNA form, the CDR3 reads TGTGCCAGCAGTTACGGGACAGGGAGCGGTGGCTACACCTTC. Amino acid sequence: CASSYGTGSGGYTF.